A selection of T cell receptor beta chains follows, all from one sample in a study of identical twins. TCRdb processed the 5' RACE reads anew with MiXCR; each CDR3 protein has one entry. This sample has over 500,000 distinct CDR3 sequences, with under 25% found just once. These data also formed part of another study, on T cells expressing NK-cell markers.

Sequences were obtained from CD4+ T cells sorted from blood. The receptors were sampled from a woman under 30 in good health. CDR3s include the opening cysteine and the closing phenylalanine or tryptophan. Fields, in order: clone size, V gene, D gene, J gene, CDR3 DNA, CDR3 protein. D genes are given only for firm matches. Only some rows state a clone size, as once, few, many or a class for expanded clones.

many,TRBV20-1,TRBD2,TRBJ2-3,TGCAGTGCAATCCTAGCGGGAGTTCCAGATACGCAGTATTTT,CSAILAGVPDTQYF
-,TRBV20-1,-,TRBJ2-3,TGCAGTGCTAGAGAATTCACAGATACGCAGTATTTT,CSAREFTDTQYF
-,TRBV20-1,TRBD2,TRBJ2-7,TGCAGTGCTAGAACTAGCGGGAGATACGAGCAGTACTTC,CSARTSGRYEQYF
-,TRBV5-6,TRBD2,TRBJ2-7,TGTGCCAGCAGCTTGGGGGCTAGCGGAGGCCACGAGCAGTACTTC,CASSLGASGGHEQYF
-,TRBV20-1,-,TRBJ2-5,TGCAGTGCTAGGGTACCCGGGAGCATGGAGACCCAGTACTTC,CSARVPGSMETQYF
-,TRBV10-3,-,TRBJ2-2,TGTGCCATCAGTGGCCCCCCAAGAGGCACCGGGGAGCTGTTTTTT,CAISGPPRGTGELFF
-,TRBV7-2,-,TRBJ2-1,TGTGCCAGCAGCATTGCGGCCTCTGCGAGCTCCTACAATGAGCAGTTCTTC,CASSIAASASSYNEQFF
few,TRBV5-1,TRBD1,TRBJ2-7,TGCGCCAGCAGCTTGGGGGACAGTCAATACTACGAGCAGTACTTC,CASSLGDSQYYEQYF
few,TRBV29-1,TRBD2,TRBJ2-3,TGCAGCGTTGGGAGGTTAGCGGGGGCCCCCCAGGCGCAGTATTTT,CSVGRLAGAPQAQYF
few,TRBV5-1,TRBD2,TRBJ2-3,TGCGCCACCCGGAGGGAGGGCGCACGGGATACGCAGTATTTT,CATRREGARDTQYF
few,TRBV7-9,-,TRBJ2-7,TGTGCCAGCAGCTTAGCTGTGCACGAGCAGTACTTC,CASSLAVHEQYF
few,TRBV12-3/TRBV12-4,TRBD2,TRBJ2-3,TGTGCCAGCAGTTCGCGGGGGGCCCTGAGCGATACGCAGTATTTT,CASSSRGALSDTQYF
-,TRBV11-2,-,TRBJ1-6,TGTGCCAGCAGCCCCGCAGGGGCGCCCCTCCACTTT,CASSPAGAPLHF
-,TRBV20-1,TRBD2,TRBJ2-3,TGCAGTGCCGAGCGGACTAGCGGGGCGACAGATACGCAGTATTTT,CSAERTSGATDTQYF
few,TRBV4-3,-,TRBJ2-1,TGCGCCAGCAGCCAGAGACCCGGAGGTTTCTACAATGAGCAGTTCTTC,CASSQRPGGFYNEQFF
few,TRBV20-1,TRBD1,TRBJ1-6,TGCAGTGCTTTACCGGGACAGCCAAATTCACCCCTCCACTTT,CSALPGQPNSPLHF
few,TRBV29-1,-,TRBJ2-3,TGCAGCGTTGAGAACGGGATAGCCACAGATACGCAGTATTTT,CSVENGIATDTQYF
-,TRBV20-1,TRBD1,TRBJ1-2,TGCAGTGCTCAGGGACAGGGGTTTAACTATGGCTACACCTTC,CSAQGQGFNYGYTF
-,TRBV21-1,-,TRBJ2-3,TGTGCCAGCACCAGACTAGGAGGGACAGATACGCAGTATTTT,CASTRLGGTDTQYF
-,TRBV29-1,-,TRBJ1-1,TGCAGCGTTGTAGGGGAGGGCACTGAAGCTTTCTTT,CSVVGEGTEAFF
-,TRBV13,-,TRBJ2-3,TGTGCCAGCAGCGCCCGAAGGGTGTCAGATACGCAGTATTTT,CASSARRVSDTQYF
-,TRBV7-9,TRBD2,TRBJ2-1,TGTGCCAGCAGCCCCAGCACCTCGACTAGCGGGAATCGTGAGCAGTTCTTC,CASSPSTSTSGNREQFF
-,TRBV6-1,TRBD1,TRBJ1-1,TGTGCCAGCATCGTGCCAGGGGGGTTTGGCACTGAAGCTTTCTTT,CASIVPGGFGTEAFF
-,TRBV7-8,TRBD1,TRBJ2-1,TGTGCCAGCAGCTTAGAGAGACAGGGTCTTGCCTTGGATGAGCAGTTCTTC,CASSLERQGLALDEQFF